The 30 T cell receptor beta chains below were found in one sample sequenced in a study of Ad26.COV2.S vaccination and SARS-CoV-2 variants. Clones were sequenced by immunoSEQ multiplex PCR, and TCRdb holds only the in-frame ones, with some missing. The sample lists hundreds of thousands of clones, about nine tenths occurring once. Treatment indicated: 15 to 20 received Ad26.COV2.S at low or high dose, single or two shots; about five received placebo; per-sample allocation not given. Repertoires come from day 63 after the first vaccine or placebo injection. The sample in question was peripheral blood, obtained in a trial of Ad26.COV2.S vaccine versus placebo. These receptors all stem from a person between 18 and 65 years old who received the Ad26.COV2.S COVID-19 vaccine or a placebo.

The rearrangement uses TRBV5-3 and TRBJ2-1; TRBD1 agrees at 7 bases. TRBV5-3 is assigned to the ORF class and has an uncertain function. The length of the CDR3 is 17 residues. Unmatched junction bases numbered 19, after V lost 6 bases and J lost 7 bases. DNA of the CDR3: TGTGCCAGAACCGGATACGGGGCCATTGAGGGGGCTAATGAGCAGTTCTTC. Its translation is CARTGYGAIEGANEQFF.

V is TRBV9 and J is TRBJ1-4; 9 bases align to TRBD1. Trimming removed 3 bases from V and 6 bases from J; junction bases left unmatched: 6. The CDR3 sequence is 15 residues long. In germline, CDR1 is SGDLS, CDR2 YYNGEE. The CDR3 spells CASSESGTGYEKLFF. The DNA for the CDR3 is TGTGCCAGCAGCGAATCCGGGACAGGGTATGAAAAACTGTTTTTT.

J is TRBJ2-3 and V is TRBV19, with D tentatively TRBD1 or TRBD2 (5 bases each). The germline CDR1 and CDR2 sequences are LNHDA and SQIVND (reference sequence). V lost 5 bases and J 6 bases, leaving 15 bases between the germline ends. The CDR3 loop spans 14 amino acids. Here the CDR3 reads CASSPRDPGDTQYF. The CDR3 bases are TGTGCCAGTAGTCCACGGGACCCTGGGGATACGCAGTATTTT. The full variable domain, in which reference TRBV19 and TRBJ2-3 provide the parts outside the CDR3, is DGGITQSPKYLFRKEGQNVTLSCEQNLNHDAMYWYRQDPGQGLRLIYYSQIVNDFQKGDIAEGYSVSREKKESFPLTVTSAQKNPTAFYLCASSPRDPGDTQYFGPGTRLTVL.

The chain is built from TRBV2 and TRBJ2-2; 8 bases align to TRBD1. Germline loops: CDR1 SNHLY, CDR2 FYNNEI. The ends lost 2 bases at V and 3 bases at J; junction bases unmatched: 2. This CDR3 has 15 amino acids. CDR3 sequence reads: CASSEQGADTGELFF. Written as DNA, the CDR3 is TGTGCCAGCAGTGAACAGGGGGCAGACACCGGGGAGCTGTTTTTT.

The chain combines TRBV19 with TRBJ1-2; TRBD1 is a possible D gene (5 bases). The CDR3 extends over 16 amino acids. From germline, CDR1 is LNHDA and CDR2 SQIVND (reference sequence). Trimming took off 3 bases at V and 3 bases at J, with 17 bases between the two ends. The CDR3 here is CASSIRPGLYDYGYTF. As DNA, the CDR3 is TGTGCCAGTAGTATTCGTCCAGGGCTATATGACTATGGCTACACCTTC.

This chain's CDR3 is CASSLIYRGLNTEAFF. CDR3 DNA: TGTGCCAGCAGCTTAATTTACAGGGGCCTGAACACTGAAGCTTTCTTT. The V and J genes are TRBV11-2 and TRBJ1-1; 7 positions agree with TRBD1. The germline V gene encodes CDR1 SGHAT and CDR2 FQNNGV. With V trimmed by 2 bases and J by 0 bases, 6 bases remained unmatched. This CDR3 region has 16 residues.

This chain joins TRBV4-3 and TRBJ1-2; D gene uncertain. With 0 bases removed from V and 11 bases from J, the gap between germline ends came to 13 bases. Germline CDR1 and CDR2: LGHNA and YSLEER. The CDR3 is 13 residues long. CDR3 DNA sequence: TGCGCCAGCAGCCAAGATTGGGCGGGAGAGTACACCTTC. Translated: CASSQDWAGEYTF.

This clone was seen a handful of times. The chain is built from TRBV29-1 and TRBJ2-2; 9 nucleotides agree with TRBD1. CDR1 and CDR2 from the germline V gene are SQVTM and ANQGSEA. This CDR3 spans 16 amino acids. The J segment lost 5 bases and the V segment lost 4 bases, leaving 11 bases of the junction unmatched. Here the CDR3 DNA reads TGCAGCGTTGGGGGTGGGACAGGGCATGAGACCGGGGAGCTGTTTTTT. This gives the protein CSVGGGTGHETGELFF.

This clone was seen only once. The rearrangement joins TRBV27 to TRBJ2-7; D is undetermined. The CDR3 length is 13 residues. Germline values: CDR1 MNHEY, CDR2 SMNVEV (reference sequence). Trimming took 3 bases from V and 0 from J, leaving 6 bases between them. CDR3 bases: TGTGCCAGCAGTTTTGGTCCCTCCTACGAGCAGTACTTC. Translated: CASSFGPSYEQYF.

This clone was recorded once. This chain joins TRBV18 and TRBJ1-2, with 7 nucleotides matching TRBD1. Trimming removed 6 bases from V and 5 bases from J; junction bases left unmatched: 6. The CDR3 consists of 13 residues. Germline V CDR1 and CDR2: KGHSH, LQKENI. The CDR3 reads CASSPGQQYGYTF. CDR3 bases: TGTGCCAGCTCCCCGGGACAGCAGTATGGCTACACCTTC.

The chain employs TRBV27 and TRBJ1-1; tentative D call: TRBD1 (5 bases). V was clipped by 8 bases and J by 3 bases, with 16 bases between them. The CDR3 covers 14 residues. CDR1 and CDR2 (germline): MNHEY, SMNVEV (reference sequence). CDR3 sequence: CASRLRGTYTEAFF. CDR3 bases: TGTGCCAGCCGCCTCCGGGGGACCTACACTGAAGCTTTCTTT.

V usage is TRBV3-1 (or the pseudogene TRBV3-2) and J usage is TRBJ1-1; D gene uncertain. The germline V gene has CDR1 LGHDT and CDR2 YNNKEL (reference sequence). V was trimmed by 0 bases and J by 1 base, leaving 6 bases between them. The CDR3 spans 14 residues. The CDR3 region is CASSQERPNTEAFF. In DNA, the CDR3 is TGTGCCAGCAGCCAAGAGCGACCGAACACTGAAGCTTTCTTT.

The V gene is TRBV7-8, the J gene TRBJ2-3; D remains ambiguous. CDR1 is SGHVS, CDR2 FQNEAQ, per germline. The CDR3 runs to 13 residues. The V end lost 5 bases, the J end lost 6 bases, and 12 bases lay between the germline ends. The CDR3 DNA follows: TGTGCCAGCAGCCCCACGAATGGGGATACGCAGTATTTT. This encodes CASSPTNGDTQYF.

The chain uses TRBV6-2 or TRBV6-3 and TRBJ1-4; D might be TRBD1 (6 bases). Germline V gives CDR1 MNHEY, CDR2 SVGEGT. The CDR3 is 15 amino acids. V gave up 5 bases and J gave up 7 bases, with 17 bases separating them. The CDR3 DNA reads TGTGCCAGCAGTGATGGACAGTCAAGCCGTGAAAAACTGTTTTTT. Amino acids: CASSDGQSSREKLFF.

The chain is built from TRBV7-9 and TRBJ1-1; D gene uncertain. Looked up from germline, CDR1 is SEHNR and CDR2 is FQNEAQ (reference sequence). This CDR3 has 13 amino acids. The V and J ends lost 8 bases and 0 bases respectively, with 10 bases between them. In DNA form, the CDR3 reads TGTGCCAGCTTAGCAGGCTTGAACACTGAAGCTTTCTTT. This gives the protein CASLAGLNTEAFF.

This chain joins TRBV3-1 (or the pseudogene TRBV3-2) and TRBJ1-2; D perhaps matches TRBD1 (5 bases). V dropped 4 bases and J dropped 6 bases, with 21 bases sitting between them. The CDR3 extends over 16 amino acids. Germline V gene lookup returns CDR1 LGHDT and CDR2 YNNKEL (reference sequence). This CDR3 is CASSLGAGGGFDGYTF. DNA of the CDR3: TGTGCCAGCAGCCTCGGCGCGGGGGGAGGGTTTGATGGCTACACCTTC.

The chain recombines TRBV11-2 with TRBJ2-7; D not resolved. Trimming took 7 bases from V and 4 from J, leaving 11 bases between them. The CDR3 spans 12 residues. Germline CDR1 reads SGHAT; CDR2 reads FQNNGV. The CDR3 here is CASTNTRYEQYF. DNA of the CDR3: TGTGCCAGCACCAATACGAGATACGAGCAGTACTTC.

The chain is built from TRBV9 and TRBJ2-3; no clear D. Per germline, CDR1 SGDLS and CDR2 YYNGEE. The CDR3 sequence is 16 residues long. Trimming took off 6 bases at V and 0 bases at J, with 17 bases between the two ends. The DNA of the CDR3 is TGTGCCAGCAACATCTCCCCCCTTTTTAGCACAGATACGCAGTATTTT. It yields the protein CASNISPLFSTDTQYF.

The chain carries TRBV7-9 and TRBJ2-7, with D perhaps assigned TRBD1 or TRBD2 (5 bases each). The CDR3 covers 15 residues. The germline gives CDR1 SEHNR, CDR2 FQNEAQ (reference sequence). V gave up 5 bases and J gave up 2 bases, with 16 bases separating them. The CDR3 DNA reads TGTGCCAGCAGCCCCCCGGGACCAAGGGCCTACGAGCAGTACTTC. This sequence encodes CASSPPGPRAYEQYF.

The chain links TRBV13 to TRBJ2-7, with no clear D. Germline CDR1 reads PRHDT; CDR2 reads FYEKMQ (reference sequence). V lost 6 bases and J lost 0, with 9 bases in between. CDR3 length equals 13 residues. The DNA of the CDR3 is TGTGCCAGCAGAGTCGGCAGCTCCTACGAGCAGTACTTC. Its protein is CASRVGSSYEQYF.

The rearrangement uses TRBV30 and TRBJ1-2; possible D gene TRBD1, 5 bases. V was cut by 8 bases and J by 2 bases, with 15 bases left in between. The CDR3 spans 13 residues. Germline V lookup: CDR1 GTSNPN, CDR2 SVGIG (reference sequence). The CDR3 DNA is TGTGCCACAGAGTCGGGACTGAACTATGGCTACACCTTC. Protein sequence: CATESGLNYGYTF.

The genes are TRBV19 and TRBJ1-5, with D perhaps TRBD1 (5 bases). Trimming pared 7 bases from V and 7 bases from J, leaving 20 bases between. The germline V gene has CDR1 LNHDA and CDR2 SQIVND (reference sequence). This CDR3 has 15 residues. The CDR3 DNA reads as TGTGCCAGTACCCCAGCCCGGGGGTCCAGGCAGCCCCAGCATTTT. This translates into CASTPARGSRQPQHF.

With respect to this clone: Relative to the germline gene, one junction end is altered; a read error may explain this. The J gene is TRBJ2-7, the V gene TRBV5-6; 9 bases line up with TRBD1. Per germline, CDR1 SGHDT and CDR2 YYEEEE. This CDR3 has 17 residues. CDR3 amino acids: CANSPRSQGARSYEQYF. CDR3 DNA: TGTGCCAACAGCCCGCGGTCACAGGGGGCGAGGTCCTACGAGCAGTACTTC.

This chain connects TRBV4-3 to TRBJ1-3; perhaps TRBD1 as D (5 bases). CDR1 and CDR2 (germline): LGHNA, YSLEER. The CDR3 has 15 amino acids. V was pared by 1 base and J by 2 bases, with 9 bases between. CDR3 bases: TGCGCCAGCAGCCAAGGGGGCAGCCCTGGAAACACCATATATTTT. Amino acids: CASSQGGSPGNTIYF.

On this clone: Other DNA variants within this sample encode the same CDR3. The genes are TRBV9 and TRBJ2-3, with D possibly TRBD2 on 6 matching bases. V lost 4 bases to trimming and J lost 6 bases, with 6 bases between them. This CDR3 is built from 11 residues. The germline gives CDR1 SGDLS, CDR2 YYNGEE. CDR3 amino acids: CASSRGDTQYF. The CDR3 DNA reads as TGTGCCAGCAGCCGGGGGGATACGCAGTATTTT.

The chain uses TRBV4-3 and TRBJ1-1, with 7 bases identical to TRBD1. There are 15 residues in the CDR3. V dropped 4 bases and J dropped 5; count of bases not matched to a gene: 10. Germline lookup yields CDR1 LGHNA and CDR2 YSLEER. CDR3 in amino acids: CASSLTDRAGTEAFF. DNA of the CDR3: TGCGCCAGCAGCCTAACTGACAGGGCGGGGACTGAAGCTTTCTTT.

The CDR3, as DNA: TGCGCCAGCAGCCAGTATCCGGGAGACAGGGTCAATGAGCAGTTCTTC. Its protein product is CASSQYPGDRVNEQFF. J is TRBJ2-1 and V is TRBV4-1; a possible D gene is TRBD1 (7 bases). The CDR3 contains 16 residues. Germline CDR1 is MGHRA and CDR2 is YSYEKL. Trimming cost V 3 bases and J 6 bases, with 18 bases left between them.

CDR3 protein: CASSLSKDGLYGYTF. The CDR3 coding sequence is TGTGCCAGCAGTCTCAGTAAGGACGGCCTCTATGGCTACACCTTC. The V call is TRBV27, the J call TRBJ1-2; D is unresolved. Trimming took off 5 bases at V and 4 bases at J, with 17 bases between the two ends. The CDR3 has 15 amino acids. Germline V gene sequence: CDR1 MNHEY, CDR2 SMNVEV (reference sequence).

V usage is TRBV12-5 and J usage is TRBJ1-1, with D perhaps TRBD1 (5 bases). This CDR3 has 14 amino acids. V lost 0 bases and J 5 bases, leaving 10 bases between the germline ends. Germline CDR1 and CDR2: LGHNT and FRNRAP. The CDR3, as DNA: TGTGCTAGTGGTTTGGTCCAGGGATATACTGAAGCTTTCTTT. Its protein product is CASGLVQGYTEAFF.

This chain links TRBV27 with TRBJ2-7, with 10 bases aligning to TRBD2. In germline, CDR1 is MNHEY, CDR2 SMNVEV (reference sequence). V was pared by 10 bases and J by 3 bases, with 15 bases of the junction left unmatched. This CDR3 region has 16 residues. This CDR3 is CATSLTGTSVYYEQYF. The CDR3 nucleotides read TGTGCCACCTCCCTAACCGGGACTAGCGTATACTACGAGCAGTACTTC.